Sequencing of this T cell receptor beta chain was carried out in a study of blood T cell repertoires in COVID-19. From germline, CDR1 is SGHRS and CDR2 YFSETQ. Losses at the gene ends were 0 bases for V and 0 bases for J; bases not matched to a gene: 2. This CDR3 contains 15 residues. The assay was immunoSEQ multiplex PCR, and TCRdb's table has in-frame clones only and misses some. This repertoire shows around 97,000 clones, almost 90% found once; its top ten account for 3.5%. Sequenced input: peripheral blood. The J gene is TRBJ1-2, the V gene TRBV5-1, with 7 bases aligning to TRBD1. This receptor was identified in a human donor in a cohort sampled during active COVID-19. In DNA form, the CDR3 reads TGCGCCAGCAGCTTGGGGGGACAGCCTAACTATGGCTACACCTTC. Amino acid sequence: CASSLGGQPNYGYTF.